This TCR beta chain was retrieved from a study of blood T cell repertoires in COVID-19. Overall study: Sites in the United States, Italy and Spain provided acute and convalescent COVID-19 samples. The analysed material was cDNA or gDNA that came from T cells, B-cell-depleted T cells, or PBMCs.

This CDR3 has 15 residues. V was trimmed by 0 bases and J by 2 bases, leaving 9 bases between them. Germline-derived CDR1 and CDR2 are SGHKS and YYEKEE (reference sequence). Sequenced by immunoSEQ multiplex PCR; TCRdb stores in-frame clones only, minus some. The sample has around 190,000 clones, 70% to 90% seen once. This TCR derives from a man between 45 and 60 years old with active or convalescent COVID-19. The rearrangement uses TRBV5-5 and TRBJ1-5, with D tentatively TRBD1 (5 bases). The sample consisted of peripheral blood. CDR3: CASSLEGAGNQPQHF. For the CDR3, the DNA is TGTGCCAGCAGCTTGGAAGGGGCCGGCAATCAGCCCCAGCATTTT.